This TCR beta chain stems from a study of spatial heterogeneity in lung cancer. Germline V gene sequence: CDR1 DFQATT, CDR2 SNEGSKA (reference sequence). Trimming cost V 7 bases and J 0 bases, with 13 bases left between them. The CDR3 has 13 amino acids. Each CDR3 protein is one row after TCRdb ran MiXCR on the 5' RACE reads. The sample yields roughly 120,000 distinct CDR3 sequences, 9% to 15% seen once. Documented time point: blood at routine non-recurrence follow-up after resection. Material for sequencing was whole RNA from tumor, nontumor lung or frozen PBMC, left unsorted. This sequence was found in a male donor with early-stage non-small cell lung cancer. Sequenced material: PBMCs, taken at follow-up. V usage is TRBV20-1 and J usage is TRBJ2-7; weak D call: TRBD1 (6 bases). The CDR3 protein is CSVERDTSYEQYF. The DNA of the CDR3 is TGCAGTGTCGAAAGGGACACCTCCTACGAGCAGTACTTC.